The sequence of this T cell receptor beta chain was determined in a study of cytomegalovirus exposure and HLA in healthy donors. Overall study context: There were nearly 120 million unique TCR beta sequences, drawn from roughly 200 million T cells, in an earlier analysis.

At the time of sampling, donors were nominally healthy, though unrecorded immune exposures were likely. PCR used 60 Vbeta primers and 13 Jbeta primers. The repertoire was sequenced with immunoSEQ multiplex PCR; TCRdb's copy has only in-frame clones and lacks some. The data show about 120,000 clones, around 85% seen once. Germline V lookup: CDR1 MDHEN, CDR2 SYDVKM. The length of the CDR3 is 14 residues. The V gene end was trimmed by 6 bases and the J gene end by 7 bases; junction bases not matched to a gene: 7. The TCR comes from a man aged 25 to 40 in good health and CMV-seronegative. The material sequenced was PBMCs. The chain links TRBV28 to TRBJ1-2; 11 bases match TRBD1. For the CDR3, the DNA is TGTGCCAGCAGGACTGGCGGGACAGGGGGTGGCTACACCTTC. Encoded protein: CASRTGGTGGGYTF.